These 18 T cell receptor beta chains were all obtained from the same sample, sequenced in a study of blood T cell repertoires in COVID-19. Assay used: immunoSEQ multiplex PCR; TCRdb lists only in-frame clones, some missing. Among 150,000 to 200,000 clones listed, over 80% were seen once. The material sequenced was peripheral blood. The receptors stem from a woman in her sixties or seventies with COVID-19, enrolled during active disease.

This chain links TRBV27 with TRBJ2-7; TRBD2 agrees at 14 bases. Trimming removed 7 bases from V and 4 bases from J; junction bases left unmatched: 12. The CDR3 is 17 residues long. The germline gives CDR1 MNHEY, CDR2 SMNVEV (reference sequence). Here the CDR3 reads CASTRSGLAGALYEQYF. The CDR3 DNA reads TGTGCCAGCACCCGGTCGGGACTAGCGGGAGCTTTATACGAGCAGTACTTC.

This rearrangement joins TRBV20-1 to TRBJ2-1, with D possibly being TRBD2 (6 bases). This CDR3 is built from 14 residues. Per germline, CDR1 DFQATT and CDR2 SNEGSKA (reference sequence). V was cut by 3 bases and J by 4 bases, with 13 bases left in between. This CDR3 is CSASMAGRYNEQFF. The CDR3 nucleotides read TGCAGTGCTAGTATGGCGGGAAGATACAATGAGCAGTTCTTC.

CDR3 sequence reads: CASSSGGLSGNTIYF. Written as DNA, the CDR3 is TGTGCCAGCAGTTCCGGGGGGCTATCTGGAAACACCATATATTTT. The chain has TRBV28 and TRBJ1-3, with D perhaps TRBD1 (6 bases). Germline V gene lookup returns CDR1 MDHEN and CDR2 SYDVKM. CDR3 size: 15 residues. V was cut by 4 bases and J by 1 base, with 11 bases left in between. The full variable domain, rest sourced from reference TRBV28 and TRBJ1-3, is DVKVTQSSRYLVKRTGEKVFLECVQDMDHENMFWYRQDPGLGLRLIYFSYDVKMKEKGDIPEGYSVSREKKERFSLILESASTNQTSMYLCASSSGGLSGNTIYFGEGSWLTVV.

The table lists this clone with a few counts. The chain uses TRBV3-1 (or the pseudogene TRBV3-2) and TRBJ2-7; TRBD2 agrees at 7 bases. Germline lookup yields CDR1 LGHDT and CDR2 YNNKEL (reference sequence). The CDR3 runs 19 residues. The J segment lost 4 bases and the V segment lost 1 base, leaving 19 bases of the junction unmatched. The DNA for the CDR3 is TGTGCCAGCAGCCAAGGTGGCCGGGATCACGGGGGGAACCTTTACGAGCAGTACTTC. It is translated as CASSQGGRDHGGNLYEQYF.

The chain is built from TRBV30 and TRBJ1-1; D gene ambiguous. The V end was cut by 3 bases, the J end by 10 bases, with 21 bases between. The CDR3 is made up of 14 amino acids. The germline gives CDR1 GTSNPN, CDR2 SVGIG (reference sequence). DNA of the CDR3: TGTGCCTGGAGACGGGTGGGTTATGAACGGGGAGCTTTCTTT. This gives the protein CAWRRVGYERGAFF. Looking up the rest from reference TRBV30 and TRBJ1-1 gives the full variable domain: SQTIHQWPATLVQPVGSPLSLECTVEGTSNPNLYWYRQAAGRGLQLLFYSVGIGQISSEVPQNLSASRPQDRQFILSSKKLLLSDSGFYLCAWRRVGYERGAFFGQGTRLTVV.

This chain uses TRBV2 with TRBJ1-4, with 7 bases fitting TRBD1. Per the germline V gene, CDR1 is SNHLY and CDR2 is FYNNEI. Trimming at V came to 8 bases and at J to 10 bases, leaving 10 bases not matched to a gene. The CDR3 is 13 residues long. The CDR3: CASGDSQGVKLFF. CDR3 sequence (DNA): TGTGCCAGCGGGGACAGCCAAGGGGTAAAACTGTTTTTT.

This chain uses TRBV28 with TRBJ2-5; tentative D call: TRBD2 (6 bases). This CDR3 spans 15 amino acids. V lost 5 bases, J lost 5 bases, and 18 bases lay in between. Germline assignment: CDR1 MDHEN and CDR2 SYDVKM. The CDR3, as DNA: TGTGCCAGCAGTCCCCGCGGGACTGCCTTTGAGACCCAGTACTTC. This codes for CASSPRGTAFETQYF.

This clone appeared a single time. The chain uses TRBV7-2 and TRBJ2-3, with 12 nucleotides matching TRBD2. Losses at the gene ends were 5 bases for V and 5 bases for J; bases not matched to a gene: 2. The CDR3 has 14 amino acids. Germline CDR1 is SGHTA and CDR2 is FQGNSA. The CDR3 region is CASSTGLAGDTQYF. The CDR3 region has the DNA TGTGCCAGCAGCACGGGACTAGCGGGAGATACGCAGTATTTT.

Notes on this clone: Other DNA sequences of this sample code for an identical CDR3. The genes are TRBV28 and TRBJ2-7, with 9 bases lining up with TRBD1. CDR1 and CDR2 from the germline V gene are MDHEN and SYDVKM. V was clipped by 6 bases and J by 1 base; unmatched bases: 4. The CDR3 spans 14 residues. The CDR3 protein is CASRDRGGSYEQYF. The CDR3 DNA follows: TGTGCCAGCAGGGACAGGGGAGGGTCCTACGAGCAGTACTTC.

This sequence joins TRBV2 and TRBJ2-1; D gene uncertain. Germline-derived CDR1 and CDR2 are SNHLY and FYNNEI. The V end lost 1 base, the J end lost 10 bases, and 11 bases lay between the germline ends. This CDR3 contains 13 residues. CDR3 DNA: TGTGCCAGCAGTGAAGGGGCCCGGTACGAGCAGTTCTTC. Protein: CASSEGARYEQFF.

V is TRBV4-1 and J is TRBJ2-7; weak D call: TRBD1 (5 bases). The germline V gene encodes CDR1 MGHRA and CDR2 YSYEKL. CDR3 length: 16 amino acids. Trimming removed 0 bases at V and 0 bases at J, with 12 bases between. CDR3 DNA: TGCGCCAGCAGCCAAGATACAGGCCTCCGCTCCTACGAGCAGTACTTC. Its protein is CASSQDTGLRSYEQYF.

The chain uses TRBV11-2 and TRBJ1-4, with D unclear. The CDR3 totals 13 residues. Germline assignment: CDR1 SGHAT and CDR2 FQNNGV. V was cut by 5 bases and J by 5 bases, with 9 bases left in between. CDR3: CASSPLLNEKLFF. Written as DNA, the CDR3 is TGTGCCAGCAGCCCCCTTCTCAATGAAAAACTGTTTTTT.

V and J are TRBV5-1 and TRBJ2-1; 8 bases agree with TRBD1. Germline trimming cut 4 bases from V and 5 bases from J; bases unmatched to any gene: 5. The CDR3 is 14 residues long. Looked up from germline, CDR1 is SGHRS and CDR2 is YFSETQ. CDR3 sequence (DNA): TGCGCCAGCAGCCCCCCGGACAGGGACAATGAGCAGTTCTTC. Translating it yields CASSPPDRDNEQFF.

The chain combines TRBV9 with TRBJ1-2; D not certain. Germline CDR1 is SGDLS and CDR2 is YYNGEE. Trimming pared 0 bases from V and 5 bases from J, leaving 14 bases between. This CDR3 has 15 amino acids. The CDR3 reads CASSVELAGVYGYTF. The CDR3, as DNA: TGTGCCAGCAGCGTAGAATTAGCCGGGGTGTATGGCTACACCTTC.

CDR3 in amino acids: CASSLQQGAEGEQFF. CDR3 in DNA: TGTGCCAGCTCGCTTCAACAGGGGGCCGAGGGTGAGCAGTTCTTC. This rearrangement joins TRBV18 to TRBJ2-1, with 9 positions matching TRBD1. Germline V gene sequence: CDR1 KGHSH, CDR2 LQKENI. V shed 6 bases, J shed 9 bases, and the junction held 12 bases outside the gene matches. This CDR3 contains 15 residues.

J is TRBJ1-1 and V is TRBV18; TRBD1 might be the D (5 bases). This CDR3 comprises 13 residues. Trimming took off 7 bases at V and 1 base at J, with 10 bases between the two ends. The V gene's germline CDR1 is KGHSH and CDR2 LQKENI. The CDR3 nucleotides are TGTGCCAGCTTAGACAGCCAGAACACTGAAGCTTTCTTT. Translating gives CASLDSQNTEAFF.

This clone showed up just once. The CDR3 region is CSVGLVHEQFF. Here the CDR3 DNA reads TGCAGCGTGGGACTAGTCCATGAGCAGTTCTTC. The gene calls are TRBV29-1 and TRBJ2-1; TRBD2 aligns across 8 bases. J was trimmed by 8 bases and V by 6 bases; bases with no gene match: 3. The CDR3 covers 11 residues. Germline V CDR1 and CDR2: SQVTM, ANQGSEA.

The rearrangement uses TRBV11-3 and TRBJ2-2, with D possibly matching TRBD2 (5 bases). Germline CDR1 reads SGHNT; CDR2 reads YENEEA. V gave up 2 bases and J gave up 4 bases, with 14 bases separating them. The CDR3 runs 16 residues. The CDR3 sequence: CASSLFEGESTGELFF. The CDR3 bases are TGTGCCAGCAGCTTATTCGAGGGAGAATCCACCGGGGAGCTGTTTTTT.